This entry is about one T cell receptor beta chain. Its target is unknown. The germline V gene encodes CDR1 GTSNPN and CDR2 SVGIG (reference sequence). V dropped 3 bases and J dropped 2 bases, with 10 bases sitting between them. The length of the CDR3 is 13 residues. Assay: immunoSEQ multiplex PCR; the TCRdb copy retains only in-frame clones and omits some. The sample carries roughly 70,000 clones, 87% recorded once. The data derive from a study of radiotherapy plus CTLA-4 blockade in lung cancer. Looking at the study overall: Patients showed objective responses in 18% of cases, and disease control was achieved by 31%. Findings of the study overall: Radiotherapy was combined with ipilimumab, and tumor-derived TCR clones then expanded in blood. Interferon-beta and early blood T cell clone dynamics reportedly predicted response best.

It was focal radiation plus CTLA-4 blockade with ipilimumab that patients with chemo-refractory metastatic non-small-cell lung cancer received. The sample was peripheral blood, taken from a patient treated with radiotherapy plus ipilimumab. The gene calls are TRBV30 and TRBJ2-5; D possibly uses TRBD1 or TRBD2 (6 bases each). This TCR came from a human donor with non-small cell lung cancer that progressed on radiotherapy plus ipilimumab. The CDR3: CAWRGGRQETQYF. The CDR3, as DNA: TGTGCCTGGAGGGGGGGCAGGCAAGAGACCCAGTACTTC.